These T cell receptor beta chains were read from a single sample in a study of T cell responses to AZD1222 COVID-19 vaccine. Libraries were prepared by immunoSEQ multiplex PCR; TCRdb keeps only in-frame clonotypes and omits some of them. Of approximately 140,000 clones listed, roughly 94% are singletons. The starting material was peripheral blood, obtained on day 0 of AZD1222 vaccination. Every receptor here comes from an adult in good health. CDR3s include the opening cysteine and the closing phenylalanine or tryptophan. The D gene is left open where the match is weak. Only some rows state a clone size, as once, few, many or a class for expanded clones.

TRBD2,TRBJ2-5,TRBV11-2,-,TGTGCCAGCAGCACCTATCTAGCGGCCCAAGAGACCCAGTACTTC,CASSTYLAAQETQYF
-,TRBJ1-2,TRBV19,-,TGTGCCAGTAGGATCGGCGGGAATGGCTACACCTTC,CASRIGGNGYTF
TRBD1,TRBJ1-4,TRBV27,-,TGTGCCAGCAGTGGGGTGAGGGGGCGACGGGGAGAAAAACTGTTTTTT,CASSGVRGRRGEKLFF
-,TRBJ1-5,TRBV7-2,-,TGTGCCAGCAGCTTAGACCGGGGCAATCAGCCCCAGCATTTT,CASSLDRGNQPQHF
-,TRBJ1-5,TRBV27,-,TGTGCCAGCAATTCGGGGGTCAATCAGCCCCAGCATTTT,CASNSGVNQPQHF
-,TRBJ1-6,TRBV28,-,TGTGCCAGCAAAGGGACCGGGGATTATAATTCACCCCTCCACTTT,CASKGTGDYNSPLHF
-,TRBJ2-1,TRBV5-4,few,TGTGCCAGCAGCTTGGAGTACAATGAGCAGTTCTTC,CASSLEYNEQFF
TRBD1,TRBJ1-1,TRBV6-6,-,TGTGCCAGCAGCCGGGGACAGGGGCTCCCTGAAGCTTTCTTT,CASSRGQGLPEAFF
-,TRBJ1-3,TRBV18,-,TGTGCCAGCTCACCAAGTTACACGTCTGGAAACACCATATATTTT,CASSPSYTSGNTIYF
-,TRBJ2-2,TRBV7-9,-,TGTGCCAGCAGCTCCCAATTGGGGTGGTACACCGGGGAGCTGTTTTTT,CASSSQLGWYTGELFF
-,TRBJ1-2,TRBV7-9,-,TGTGCCAGCAGCTTAGCGGTTTATGGCTACACCTTC,CASSLAVYGYTF
TRBD2,TRBJ2-2,TRBV4-1,-,TGCGCCAGCAGCCTTTTAGGACTAGCGGGGAACACCGGGGAGCTGTTTTTT,CASSLLGLAGNTGELFF
-,TRBJ1-4,TRBV20-1,-,TGCAGTGCACCTCGGCGTGAAAAACTGTTTTTT,CSAPRREKLFF
-,TRBJ1-2,TRBV20-1,-,TGCAGTGCTGAGAGGGGGGTACACACCTTC,CSAERGVHTF
-,TRBJ2-2,TRBV6-5,-,TGTGCCAGCAGTTACAAGCGGAACACCGGGGAGCTGTTTTTT,CASSYKRNTGELFF
-,TRBJ1-4,TRBV7-2,-,TGTGCCAGCAGCTTCAGATTCCCCTATGAAAAACTGTTTTTT,CASSFRFPYEKLFF
-,TRBJ1-5,TRBV19,once,TGTGCCAGTAGTACGGAGTTTGGCAATCAGCCCCAGCATTTT,CASSTEFGNQPQHF
-,TRBJ1-2,TRBV3-1/TRBV3-2,-,TGTGCCAGCAGCCAAGAAATCGGCGGGACATCTTCCGGCTACACCTTC,CASSQEIGGTSSGYTF
TRBD1,TRBJ1-5,TRBV5-8,once,TGTGCCAGCAGCTTGGAGGGGGCATGGAATCAGCCCCAGCATTTT,CASSLEGAWNQPQHF
TRBD1,TRBJ2-2,TRBV12-3/TRBV12-4,-,TGTGCCAGCAGGACAGGGCCCGGGGAGCTGTTTTTT,CASRTGPGELFF
-,TRBJ2-3,TRBV5-1,-,TGCGCCAGCAGGGAGGGGCCCACAGATACGCAGTATTTT,CASREGPTDTQYF
TRBD1,TRBJ1-4,TRBV24-1,-,TGTGCCACCAGTGACGGGACAGCAACTAATGAAAAACTGTTTTTT,CATSDGTATNEKLFF
TRBD1,TRBJ1-2,TRBV2,-,TGTGCCAGCAGTGAAACGACAGGGAACTATGGCTACACCTTC,CASSETTGNYGYTF
TRBD1,TRBJ1-2,TRBV19,-,TGTGCCAGTCATGACAGGGGAGGTTTGCGGGGCTATGGCTACACCTTC,CASHDRGGLRGYGYTF
TRBD2,TRBJ2-4,TRBV18,-,TGTGCCAGCTCAGGTGACGTAGCGGGGTCCGGGGGAAACATTCAGTACTTC,CASSGDVAGSGGNIQYF
TRBD1,TRBJ1-5,TRBV12-5,-,TGTGCTAGTGGTTTGGTACCTGGGGACAGGGGACTAACGGGTCAGCCCCAGCATTTT,CASGLVPGDRGLTGQPQHF
-,TRBJ1-3,TRBV11-1,few,TGTGCCAGCAGCCTGCGACAGAGCTCTGGAAACACCATATATTTT,CASSLRQSSGNTIYF
-,TRBJ2-5,TRBV7-6,-,TGTGCCAGCAGCTTGGTTGGCGGGAAGGGTTGGCAAGAGACCCAGTACTTC,CASSLVGGKGWQETQYF
-,TRBJ1-1,TRBV12-3/TRBV12-4,-,TGTGCCAGCATTGGAAGGGAAGCTTTCTTT,CASIGREAFF
-,TRBJ2-1,TRBV7-9,-,TGTGCCAGCAGCCCGTTGGAACTATTGGATGAGCAGTTCTTC,CASSPLELLDEQFF
TRBD1,TRBJ1-4,TRBV4-3,-,TGCGCCAGCAGCTACAGGGGAGTCCGGGAAAAACTGTTTTTT,CASSYRGVREKLFF
TRBD1,TRBJ2-5,TRBV5-6,once,TGTGCCAGCGGACAGGGGTTCGTAGAGACCCAGTACTTC,CASGQGFVETQYF
-,TRBJ2-3,TRBV6-5,-,TGTGCCAGCAGCTCAGGGACAGATACGCAGTATTTT,CASSSGTDTQYF
-,TRBJ2-4,TRBV7-2,few,TGTGCCAGCAGCTTCTACTTCAGCGCTGGGGTTCAGTACTTC,CASSFYFSAGVQYF
-,TRBJ2-2,TRBV2,-,TGTGCCAGCAGTGAAATAGCCGGGGAGCTGTTTTTT,CASSEIAGELFF
-,TRBJ1-3,TRBV10-3,-,TGTGCCATCAGTTTGGTCAACAGCCATCAATCTGGAAACACCATATATTTT,CAISLVNSHQSGNTIYF
-,TRBJ2-3,TRBV3-1/TRBV3-2,-,TGTGCCAGCAGCCCTTCTTCGGGGCGGAGACCGTGGGATACGCAGTATTTT,CASSPSSGRRPWDTQYF
-,TRBJ1-2,TRBV29-1,-,TGCAGCTCCCGTAAGGAGGAAAGCTACACCTTC,CSSRKEESYTF
-,TRBJ1-2,TRBV30,-,TGTGCCTGGAGTGTTATTAGAAAAGAGGCCGGCTATGGCTACACCTTC,CAWSVIRKEAGYGYTF
-,TRBJ2-1,TRBV24-1,-,TGTGCCACCAGTGATTTGGCTAGCGACAACAATGAGCAGTTCTTC,CATSDLASDNNEQFF
TRBD1,TRBJ2-3,TRBV3-1/TRBV3-2,-,TGTGCCAGCAGGCGAGCCGGACAGGGTACAGATACGCAGTATTTT,CASRRAGQGTDTQYF
TRBD2,TRBJ2-1,TRBV5-4,-,TGTGCCAGCAGCCCCACTAGCGGGCAGGGCGTCGAGCAGTTCTTC,CASSPTSGQGVEQFF
-,TRBJ1-5,TRBV3-1/TRBV3-2,few,TGTGCCAGCAGCCAAGGAGGGAACAATCAGCCCCAGCATTTT,CASSQGGNNQPQHF
-,TRBJ2-2,TRBV9,-,TGTGCCAGCAGCGTAGGGTGGGTCACCGGGGAGCTGTTTTTT,CASSVGWVTGELFF
-,TRBJ2-1,TRBV12-5,-,TGTGCTAGTGGTTTGTTTAGGGCTGAGGATGAGCAGTTCTTC,CASGLFRAEDEQFF
-,TRBJ1-5,TRBV7-2,-,TGTGCCAGCAGCCAGTTCCGGGGGCGAAGTCAGCCCCAGCATTTT,CASSQFRGRSQPQHF
TRBD1,TRBJ1-1,TRBV7-9,-,TGTGCCAGCAGCTCCGGACAGGGTTTGAACACTGAAGCTTTCTTT,CASSSGQGLNTEAFF
-,TRBJ1-4,TRBV9,-,TGTGCCAGCAGGAGACGCCCCAATGAAAAACTGTTTTTT,CASRRRPNEKLFF
-,TRBJ2-5,TRBV6-5,-,TGTGCCAGCAGTTATTGGAGGGGGCCTAGAGAGACCCAGTACTTC,CASSYWRGPRETQYF
TRBD2,TRBJ2-3,TRBV5-4,once,TGTGCCAGCAGCTTGAGGGCTAGCGGGGACACAGATACGCAGTATTTT,CASSLRASGDTDTQYF
-,TRBJ1-1,TRBV19,-,TGTGCCAGTAGTCTAGGGGGGGGCACTGAAGCTTTCTTT,CASSLGGGTEAFF
-,TRBJ1-1,TRBV27,-,TGTGCCAGCAGTTGGGGACCCTTGAACACTGAAGCTTTCTTT,CASSWGPLNTEAFF
TRBD1,TRBJ1-2,TRBV7-2,-,TGTGCCAGCAGCCCCCGCAGGGGGTACTATGGCTACACCTTC,CASSPRRGYYGYTF